These 27 T cell receptor beta chains originate from one sample sequenced in a study of identical twins (dated by TCRdb to 2015 to 2016). The library was made by 5' RACE. Sequenced using an Illumina HiSeq 2000. Through fastp at Q25 and MiXCR, TCRdb rebuilt clones from the public reads, retaining in-frame beta chains. Identical CDR3 proteins give one entry, which carries the most common genes and DNA. This sample gives under 900,000 distinct CDR3 sequences in total; 12% of them show up just once. The ten largest clones represent 1.5% to 2% of the sample. These data were also filed under a second study, of yellow fever vaccine responses in identical twins.

The specimen was PBMCs. All receptors come from a woman aged 18-29 years in good health.

This rearrangement joins TRBV11-2 to TRBJ1-1; no definite D call. Germline lookup yields CDR1 SGHAT and CDR2 FQNNGV. The CDR3 runs 13 residues. Deletions cut 7 bases from V and 5 bases from J, with 14 bases between. CDR3 region: CASTHEGWTEAFF. CDR3 nucleotide sequence: TGTGCCAGCACCCATGAGGGTTGGACTGAAGCTTTCTTT.

CDR3 in DNA: TGCAGTGCACCTAGGGTGGTCGGCTTCTTC. Its protein is CSAPRVVGFF. The V call is TRBV20-1, the J call TRBJ2-1; D is unresolved. The CDR3 has 10 amino acids. V was clipped by 6 bases and J by 16 bases, with 16 bases between them. Germline values: CDR1 DFQATT, CDR2 SNEGSKA (reference sequence).

This clonotype showed up just a few times. CDR3 sequence (DNA): TGTGCCAGCAGCCGGGGAGGCAACCCGGCCCTCTATGGCTACACCTTC. This codes for CASSRGGNPALYGYTF. The chain links TRBV7-9 to TRBJ1-2, with unresolved D. The germline gives CDR1 SEHNR, CDR2 FQNEAQ (reference sequence). The length of the CDR3 is 16 residues. V lost 5 bases and J 4 bases, leaving 20 bases between the germline ends.

V and J are TRBV2 and TRBJ2-1; D not resolved. V dropped 10 bases and J dropped 1 base, with 14 bases sitting between them. The germline gives CDR1 SNHLY, CDR2 FYNNEI. The CDR3 has 14 amino acids. The CDR3 region is CANQSPDSYNEQFF. As DNA, the CDR3 is TGTGCCAACCAGAGTCCGGATTCCTACAATGAGCAGTTCTTC.

The chain links TRBV2 to TRBJ1-1, with 7 bases identical to TRBD1. CDR3 size: 14 residues. Trimming at V came to 6 bases and at J to 0 bases, leaving 4 bases not matched to a gene. Germline CDR1 reads SNHLY; CDR2 reads FYNNEI. The CDR3 DNA is TGTGCCAGCAGAGATGGGACAGTGAACACTGAAGCTTTCTTT. Amino acid sequence: CASRDGTVNTEAFF.

The chain links TRBV2 to TRBJ2-1, with D tentatively TRBD2 (6 bases). V was shortened by 0 bases and J by 12 bases, with 6 bases between the two germline ends. Looked up from germline, CDR1 is SNHLY and CDR2 is FYNNEI. CDR3 length: 11 amino acids. CDR3 coding DNA: TGTGCCAGCAGTGAAGCGGAGGGGCAGTTCTTC. Protein: CASSEAEGQFF.

The rearrangement links TRBV7-8 to TRBJ2-5, with a weak D call TRBD1 (6 bases). The germline V gene encodes CDR1 SGHVS and CDR2 FQNEAQ. Trimming removed 5 bases at V and 2 bases at J, with 18 bases between. The CDR3 runs 16 residues. CDR3 sequence reads: CASSADPGGRQETQYF. CDR3 in DNA: TGTGCCAGCAGCGCGGACCCTGGGGGCAGACAAGAGACCCAGTACTTC. Variable domain in full (rest from reference TRBV7-8 and TRBJ2-5): GAGVSQSPRYKVAKRGQDVALRCDPISGHVSLFWYQQALGQGPEFLTYFQNEAQLDKSGLPSDRFFAERPEGSVSTLKIQRTQQEDSAVYLCASSADPGGRQETQYFGPGTRLLVL.

This clonotype was recorded a few times. V gene TRBV24-1 combines with J gene TRBJ2-3; no clear D. The germline V gene encodes CDR1 KGHDR and CDR2 SFDVKD. V was pared by 3 bases and J by 6 bases, with 12 bases between. The CDR3 loop spans 14 amino acids. CDR3 in DNA: TGTGCCACCAGTGATCCCATCGGCTGGGATACGCAGTATTTT. Translation gives CATSDPIGWDTQYF.

Only a few counts were recorded for this clonotype. This chain connects TRBV3-1 to TRBJ1-1; 8 bases align to TRBD1. Looked up from germline, CDR1 is LGHDT and CDR2 is YNNKEL (reference sequence). V lost 3 bases and J lost 3; bases outside the gene matches: 3. The length of the CDR3 is 14 residues. The CDR3 spells CASSQDRAYTEAFF. CDR3 DNA sequence: TGTGCCAGCAGCCAGGACAGGGCGTACACTGAAGCTTTCTTT. Based on the CDR3 plus reference TRBV3-1 and TRBJ1-1, the full variable domain is DTAVSQTPKYLVTQMGNDKSIKCEQNLGHDTMYWYKQDSKKFLKIMFSYNNKELIINETVPNRFSPKSPDKAHLNLHINSLELGDSAVYFCASSQDRAYTEAFFGQGTRLTVV.

This clonotype was seen more than once but under ten times. The chain links TRBV7-9 to TRBJ2-3; D ambiguous. The CDR3 sequence is 13 residues long. V lost 1 base and J 5 bases, leaving 7 bases between the germline ends. CDR1 is SEHNR and CDR2 is FQNEAQ in the germline V gene (reference sequence). The CDR3 DNA is TGTGCCAGCAGCTTAGGCTACTTAGATACGCAGTATTTT. It encodes CASSLGYLDTQYF. The variable domain in full, completed from reference TRBV7-9 and TRBJ2-3, reads DTGVSQNPRHKITKRGQNVTFRCDPISEHNRLYWYRQTLGQGPEFLTYFQNEAQLEKSRLLSDRFSAERPKGSFSTLEIQRTEQGDSAMYLCASSLGYLDTQYFGPGTRLTVL.

The V call is TRBV5-1, the J call TRBJ2-1, with TRBD1 identical over 8 bases. The V and J ends lost 3 bases and 7 bases, in that order; junction bases with no gene match: 6. The CDR3 has 14 residues. Germline loops: CDR1 SGHRS, CDR2 YFSETQ. CDR3 DNA sequence: TGCGCCAGCAGCTGGCGACAGGGGATAAATGAGCAGTTCTTC. This translates into CASSWRQGINEQFF. Using reference TRBV5-1 and TRBJ2-1 for the parts outside the CDR3, the full variable domain is KAGVTQTPRYLIKTRGQQVTLSCSPISGHRSVSWYQQTPGQGLQFLFEYFSETQRNKGNFPGRFSGRQFSNSRSEMNVSTLELGDSALYLCASSWRQGINEQFFGPGTRLTVL.

This clonotype has only a few counts. The chain employs TRBV4-1 and TRBJ2-7; D unresolved. From germline, CDR1 is MGHRA and CDR2 YSYEKL. Trimming shortened V by 0 bases and J by 2 bases, and 5 bases separated the two germline ends. CDR3 length equals 13 residues. The CDR3 region has the DNA TGCGCCAGCAGCCAAGATTCCGCCTACGAGCAGTACGTC. Translating it yields CASSQDSAYEQYV.

The chain carries TRBV27 and TRBJ2-1; 14 nucleotides match TRBD2. Germline values: CDR1 MNHEY, CDR2 SMNVEV (reference sequence). V gave up 5 bases and J gave up 4 bases; unmatched junction bases: 13. This CDR3 is 19 amino acids long. As DNA, the CDR3 is TGTGCCAGCAGTGCCCTAAGGGGACTAGCGGGAGAGGGGTACAATGAGCAGTTCTTC. This codes for CASSALRGLAGEGYNEQFF.

The V and J genes are TRBV28 and TRBJ2-1; TRBD2 matches at 8 bases. The CDR3 consists of 15 residues. With 7 bases clipped from V and 6 bases from J, the junction kept 11 bases outside the gene matches. Germline V CDR1 and CDR2: MDHEN, SYDVKM. As DNA, the CDR3 is TGTGCCAGCACCCTAGGGGTAGCGGGACCCAATGAGCAGTTCTTC. Translating gives CASTLGVAGPNEQFF.

The rearrangement uses TRBV3-1 and TRBJ2-5; 8 nucleotides match TRBD1. This CDR3 has 16 amino acids. Trimming cost V 3 bases and J 2 bases; bases outside gene matches: 8. Germline lookup yields CDR1 LGHDT and CDR2 YNNKEL (reference sequence). In DNA form, the CDR3 reads TGTGCCAGCAGCCAGCAGGGGACAGGCGGGCAAGAGACCCAGTACTTC. Encoded protein: CASSQQGTGGQETQYF.

The chain joins TRBV3-1 to TRBJ1-1, with 11 nucleotides matching TRBD1. Germline V gene sequence: CDR1 LGHDT, CDR2 YNNKEL (reference sequence). This CDR3 has 18 amino acids. With 4 bases clipped from V and 3 bases from J, the junction kept 13 bases outside the gene matches. The chain's CDR3 is CASSRITGTGGLDTEAFF. The CDR3 DNA is TGTGCCAGCAGCCGGATAACCGGGACAGGGGGATTGGACACTGAAGCTTTCTTT.

This clonotype turned up a few times. J is TRBJ1-1 and V is TRBV29-1, with D unresolved. The CDR3 is 14 residues long. V was trimmed by 2 bases and J by 0 bases, leaving 10 bases between them. Germline values: CDR1 SQVTM, CDR2 ANQGSEA. The CDR3 here is CSVETGYMNTEAFF. The CDR3 DNA follows: TGCAGCGTTGAAACGGGTTATATGAACACTGAAGCTTTCTTT.

V usage is TRBV18 and J usage is TRBJ2-3; 10 bases line up with TRBD2. Losses at the gene ends were 2 bases for V and 5 bases for J; bases not matched to a gene: 10. Germline V lookup: CDR1 KGHSH, CDR2 LQKENI. This CDR3 contains 17 residues. CDR3: CASSPFASGSEGDTQYF. The CDR3 DNA follows: TGTGCCAGCTCACCATTCGCTAGCGGGAGTGAGGGAGATACGCAGTATTTT. Variable domain in full (rest from reference TRBV18 and TRBJ2-3): NAGVMQNPRHLVRRRGQEARLRCSPMKGHSHVYWYRQLPEEGLKFMVYLQKENIIDESGMPKERFSAEFPKEGPSILRIQQVVRGDSAAYFCASSPFASGSEGDTQYFGPGTRLTVL.

This clonotype was counted ten times or more. The CDR3 DNA is TGTGCCAGCAGCCAAGAGGGACAGGGATTCCAGCCCCAGCATTTT. Protein sequence: CASSQEGQGFQPQHF. The J gene is TRBJ1-5, the V gene TRBV4-2, with 9 bases lining up with TRBD1. Germline loops: CDR1 LGHNA, CDR2 YNFKEQ. CDR3 length: 15 amino acids. V was pared by 0 bases and J by 7 bases, with 4 bases of the junction left unmatched.

The V gene is TRBV3-1, the J gene TRBJ2-7; 13 nucleotides match TRBD2. This CDR3 comprises 16 residues. V lost 0 bases to trimming and J lost 4 bases; unmatched junction nucleotides: 3. Germline V gene sequence: CDR1 LGHDT, CDR2 YNNKEL (reference sequence). CDR3: CASSQDWTSGRYEQYF. The DNA of the CDR3 is TGTGCCAGCAGCCAAGATTGGACTAGCGGGAGATACGAGCAGTACTTC.

The J gene is TRBJ2-1, the V gene TRBV10-3, with D possibly TRBD2 on 6 matching bases. CDR1 and CDR2 (germline): ENHRY, SYGVKD. With 3 bases removed from V and 9 bases from J, the gap between germline ends came to 9 bases. CDR3 length equals 12 residues. CDR3 sequence (DNA): TGTGCCATCAGTGACGAACTAGCTGAGCAGTTCTTC. It translates to CAISDELAEQFF.

The chain couples TRBV28 to TRBJ2-1; tentatively, D is TRBD1 or TRBD2 (6 bases each). This CDR3 comprises 17 residues. The germline V gene has CDR1 MDHEN and CDR2 SYDVKM. V was cut by 5 bases and J by 4 bases, with 21 bases left in between. The CDR3 region is CASSPSVGGGEYNEQFF. CDR3 nucleotides: TGTGCCAGCAGTCCGTCTGTTGGGGGCGGGGAATACAATGAGCAGTTCTTC.

This clonotype has at least ten counts. The genes are TRBV27 and TRBJ2-1, with 9 nucleotides matching TRBD1. The CDR3 length is 18 residues. Germline V gene lookup returns CDR1 MNHEY and CDR2 SMNVEV (reference sequence). Trimming removed 3 bases from V and 4 bases from J; junction bases left unmatched: 13. The CDR3 region is CASSFGGAGQGIYNEQFF. The CDR3 DNA reads TGTGCCAGCAGTTTTGGGGGCGCGGGACAGGGCATTTACAATGAGCAGTTCTTC.

The chain is built from TRBV3-1 and TRBJ2-5; tentative D call: TRBD2 (5 bases). This CDR3 has 15 residues. V was cut by 2 bases and J by 5 bases, with 15 bases left in between. CDR1 and CDR2 (germline): LGHDT, YNNKEL (reference sequence). This CDR3 reads CASSQTPGGYETQYF. The CDR3 DNA sequence: TGTGCCAGCAGCCAAACGCCCGGCGGGTATGAGACCCAGTACTTC.

This rearrangement joins TRBV5-1 to TRBJ2-4; D gene unclear. This CDR3 is built from 13 residues. Germline lookup yields CDR1 SGHRS and CDR2 YFSETQ. The V end lost 3 bases, the J end lost 4 bases, and 8 bases lay between the germline ends. The CDR3 sequence is CASSSGEKNIQYF. CDR3 in DNA: TGCGCCAGCAGCTCCGGAGAGAAAAACATTCAGTACTTC.

This clonotype was seen a handful of times. The chain uses TRBV20-1 and TRBJ2-1; the match to TRBD2 covers 9 bases. Germline V lookup: CDR1 DFQATT, CDR2 SNEGSKA (reference sequence). The CDR3 is 16 amino acids. The V gene end was trimmed by 5 bases and the J gene end by 0 bases; junction bases not matched to a gene: 8. CDR3 DNA sequence: TGCAGTGCTTTTGATAGCGGGAGCCTCTCCTACAATGAGCAGTTCTTC. Translation gives CSAFDSGSLSYNEQFF.

This clonotype was observed at least ten times. The chain carries TRBV12-3 or TRBV12-4 and TRBJ1-3; no clear D. The CDR3 covers 14 residues. Trimming stripped 8 bases from V and 0 bases from J, with 11 bases between. This chain's CDR3 is CASSAGNSGNTIYF. The CDR3 DNA sequence: TGTGCCAGCTCAGCGGGGAACTCTGGAAACACCATATATTTT.